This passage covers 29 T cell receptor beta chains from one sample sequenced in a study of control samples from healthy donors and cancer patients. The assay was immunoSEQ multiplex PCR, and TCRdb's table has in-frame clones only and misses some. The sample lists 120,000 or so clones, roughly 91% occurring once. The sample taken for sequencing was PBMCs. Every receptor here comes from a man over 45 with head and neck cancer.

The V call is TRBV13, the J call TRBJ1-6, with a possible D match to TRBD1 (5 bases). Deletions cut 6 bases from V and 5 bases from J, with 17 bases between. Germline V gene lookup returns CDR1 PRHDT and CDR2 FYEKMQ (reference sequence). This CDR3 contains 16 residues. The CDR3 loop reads CASSGPPGTDNSPLHF. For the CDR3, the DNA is TGTGCCAGCAGTGGTCCACCCGGGACGGATAATTCACCCCTCCACTTT.

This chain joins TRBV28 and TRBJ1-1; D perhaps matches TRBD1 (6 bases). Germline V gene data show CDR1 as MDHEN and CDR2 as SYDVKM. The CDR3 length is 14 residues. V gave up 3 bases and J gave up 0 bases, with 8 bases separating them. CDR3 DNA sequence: TGTGCCAGCAGTTTGGGGGGCATGAACACTGAAGCTTTCTTT. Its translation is CASSLGGMNTEAFF.

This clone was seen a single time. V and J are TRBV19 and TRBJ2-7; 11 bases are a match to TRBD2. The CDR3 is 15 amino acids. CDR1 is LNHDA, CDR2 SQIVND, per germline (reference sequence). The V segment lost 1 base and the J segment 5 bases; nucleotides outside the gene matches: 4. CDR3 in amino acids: CASSIVASGGNEQYF. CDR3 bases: TGTGCCAGTAGTATAGTGGCTAGCGGGGGGAACGAGCAGTACTTC.

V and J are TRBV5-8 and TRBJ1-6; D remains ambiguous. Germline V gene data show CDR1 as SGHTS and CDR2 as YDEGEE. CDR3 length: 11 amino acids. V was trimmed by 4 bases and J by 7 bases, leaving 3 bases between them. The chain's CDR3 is CASSQNSPLHF. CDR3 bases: TGTGCCAGCAGCCAAAATTCACCCCTCCACTTT. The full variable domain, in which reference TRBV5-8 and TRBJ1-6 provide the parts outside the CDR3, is EAGVTQSPTHLIKTRGQQATLRCSPISGHTSVYWYQQALGLGLQFLLWYDEGEERNRGNFPPRFSGRQFPNYSSELNVNALELEDSALYLCASSQNSPLHFGNGTRLTVT.

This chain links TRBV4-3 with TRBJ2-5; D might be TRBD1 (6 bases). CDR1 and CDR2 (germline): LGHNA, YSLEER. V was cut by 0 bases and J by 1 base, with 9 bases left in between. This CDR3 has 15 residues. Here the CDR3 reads CASSQDWGPQETQYF. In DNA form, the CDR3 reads TGCGCCAGCAGCCAAGATTGGGGGCCCCAAGAGACCCAGTACTTC.

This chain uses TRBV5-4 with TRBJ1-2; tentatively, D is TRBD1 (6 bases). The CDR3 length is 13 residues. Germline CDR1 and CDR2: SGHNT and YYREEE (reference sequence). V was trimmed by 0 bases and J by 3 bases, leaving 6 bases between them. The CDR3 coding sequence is TGTGCCAGCAGCTTGGACAGGGACTATGGCTACACCTTC. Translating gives CASSLDRDYGYTF.

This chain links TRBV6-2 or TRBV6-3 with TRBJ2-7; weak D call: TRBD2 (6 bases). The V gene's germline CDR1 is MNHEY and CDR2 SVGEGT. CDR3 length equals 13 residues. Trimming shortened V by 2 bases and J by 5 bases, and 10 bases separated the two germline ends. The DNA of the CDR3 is TGTGCCAGCAGTTACGCGGGGAAGAACGAGCAGTACTTC. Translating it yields CASSYAGKNEQYF.

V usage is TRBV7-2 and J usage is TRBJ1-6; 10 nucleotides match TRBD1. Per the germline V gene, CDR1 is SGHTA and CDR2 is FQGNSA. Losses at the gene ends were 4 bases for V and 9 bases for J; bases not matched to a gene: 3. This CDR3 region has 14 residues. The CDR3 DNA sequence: TGTGCCAGCAGCTCGGGACAGGGGTTTTCACCCCTCCACTTT. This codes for CASSSGQGFSPLHF. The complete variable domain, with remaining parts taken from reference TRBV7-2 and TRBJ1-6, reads GAGVSQSPSNKVTEKGKDVELRCDPISGHTALYWYRQSLGQGLEFLIYFQGNSAPDKSGLPSDRFSAERTGGSVSTLTIQRTQQEDSAVYLCASSSGQGFSPLHFGNGTRLTVT.

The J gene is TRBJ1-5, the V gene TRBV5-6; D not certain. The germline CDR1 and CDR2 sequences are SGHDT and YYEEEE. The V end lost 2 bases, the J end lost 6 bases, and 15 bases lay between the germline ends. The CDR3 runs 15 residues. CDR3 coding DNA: TGTGCCAGCAGCTTAGGACTGGGCAAGGGTCAGCCCCAGCATTTT. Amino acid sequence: CASSLGLGKGQPQHF.

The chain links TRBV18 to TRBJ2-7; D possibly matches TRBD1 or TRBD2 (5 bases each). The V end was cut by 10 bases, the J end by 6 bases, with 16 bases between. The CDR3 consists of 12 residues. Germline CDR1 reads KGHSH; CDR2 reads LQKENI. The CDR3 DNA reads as TGTGCCACCAAAAGAGGGGCCCTCGAGCAGTACTTC. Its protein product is CATKRGALEQYF.

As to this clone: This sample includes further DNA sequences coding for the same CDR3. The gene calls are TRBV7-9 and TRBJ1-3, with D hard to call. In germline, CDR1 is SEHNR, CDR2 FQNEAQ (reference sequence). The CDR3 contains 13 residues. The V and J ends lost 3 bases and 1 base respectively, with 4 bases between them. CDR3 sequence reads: CASSLGSGNTIYF. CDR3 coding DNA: TGTGCCAGCAGCTTGGGGTCTGGAAACACCATATATTTT.

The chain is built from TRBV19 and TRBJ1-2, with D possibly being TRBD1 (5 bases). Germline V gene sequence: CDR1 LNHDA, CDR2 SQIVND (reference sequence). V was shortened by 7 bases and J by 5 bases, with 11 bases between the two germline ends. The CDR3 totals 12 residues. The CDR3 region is CASTGVEYGYTF. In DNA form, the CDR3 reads TGTGCCAGTACGGGGGTCGAGTATGGCTACACCTTC.

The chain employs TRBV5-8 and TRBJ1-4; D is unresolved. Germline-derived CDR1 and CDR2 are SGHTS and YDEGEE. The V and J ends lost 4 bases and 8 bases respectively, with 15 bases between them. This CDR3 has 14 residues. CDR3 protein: CASSPGSWEEKLFF. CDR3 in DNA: TGTGCCAGCAGCCCGGGCAGTTGGGAGGAAAAACTGTTTTTT. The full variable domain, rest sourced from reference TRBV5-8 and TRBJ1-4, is EAGVTQSPTHLIKTRGQQATLRCSPISGHTSVYWYQQALGLGLQFLLWYDEGEERNRGNFPPRFSGRQFPNYSSELNVNALELEDSALYLCASSPGSWEEKLFFGSGTQLSVL.

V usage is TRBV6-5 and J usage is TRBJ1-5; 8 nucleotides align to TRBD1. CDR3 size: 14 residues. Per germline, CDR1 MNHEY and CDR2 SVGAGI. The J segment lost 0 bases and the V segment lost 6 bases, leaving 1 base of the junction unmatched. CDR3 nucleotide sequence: TGTGCCAGCAGGGACAGGGTTAGCAATCAGCCCCAGCATTTT. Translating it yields CASRDRVSNQPQHF.

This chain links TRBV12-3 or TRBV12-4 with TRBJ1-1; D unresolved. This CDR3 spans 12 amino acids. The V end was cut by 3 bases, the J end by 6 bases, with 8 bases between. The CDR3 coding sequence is TGTGCCAGCAGTTTCCTGTACGCTGAAGCTTTCTTT. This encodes CASSFLYAEAFF.

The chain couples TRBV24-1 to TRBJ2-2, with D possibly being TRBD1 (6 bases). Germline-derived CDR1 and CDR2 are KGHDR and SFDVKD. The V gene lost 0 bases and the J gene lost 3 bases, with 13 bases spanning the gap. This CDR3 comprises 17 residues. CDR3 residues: CATSDLPPGHDTGELFF. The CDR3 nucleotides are TGTGCCACCAGTGATTTGCCACCGGGACATGACACCGGGGAGCTGTTTTTT.

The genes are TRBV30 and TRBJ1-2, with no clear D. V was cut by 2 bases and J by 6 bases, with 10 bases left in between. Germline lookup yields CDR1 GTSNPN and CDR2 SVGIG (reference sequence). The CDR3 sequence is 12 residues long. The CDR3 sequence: CAWSPGSDGYTF. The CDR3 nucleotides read TGTGCCTGGAGTCCGGGGTCGGATGGCTACACCTTC.

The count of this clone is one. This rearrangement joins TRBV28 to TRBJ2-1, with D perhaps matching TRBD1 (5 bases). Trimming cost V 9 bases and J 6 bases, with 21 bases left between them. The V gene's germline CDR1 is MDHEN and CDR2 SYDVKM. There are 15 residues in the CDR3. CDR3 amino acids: CASPPPDTDPNEQFF. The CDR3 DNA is TGTGCCAGTCCCCCCCCGGACACCGACCCCAATGAGCAGTTCTTC. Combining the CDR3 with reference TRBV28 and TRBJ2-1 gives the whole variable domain DVKVTQSSRYLVKRTGEKVFLECVQDMDHENMFWYRQDPGLGLRLIYFSYDVKMKEKGDIPEGYSVSREKKERFSLILESASTNQTSMYLCASPPPDTDPNEQFFGPGTRLTVL.

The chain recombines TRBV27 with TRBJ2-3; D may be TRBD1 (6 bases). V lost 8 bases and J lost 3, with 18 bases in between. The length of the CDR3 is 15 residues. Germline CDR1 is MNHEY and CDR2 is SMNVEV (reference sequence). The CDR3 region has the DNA TGTGCCAGCGCTAATACAGGGTCCTCGACAGATACGCAGTATTTT. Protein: CASANTGSSTDTQYF.

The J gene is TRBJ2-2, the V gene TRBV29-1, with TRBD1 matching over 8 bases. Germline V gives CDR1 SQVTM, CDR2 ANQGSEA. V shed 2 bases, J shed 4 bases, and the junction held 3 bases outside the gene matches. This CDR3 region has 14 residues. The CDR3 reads CSVEKQGGTGELFF. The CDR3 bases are TGCAGCGTTGAAAAACAGGGGGGCACCGGGGAGCTGTTTTTT.

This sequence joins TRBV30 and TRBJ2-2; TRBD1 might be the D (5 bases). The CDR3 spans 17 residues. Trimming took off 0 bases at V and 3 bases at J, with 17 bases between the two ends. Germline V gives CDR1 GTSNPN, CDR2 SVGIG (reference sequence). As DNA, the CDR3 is TGTGCCTGGAGTGTAGGCAGGGCAATAGGAGACACCGGGGAGCTGTTTTTT. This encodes CAWSVGRAIGDTGELFF.

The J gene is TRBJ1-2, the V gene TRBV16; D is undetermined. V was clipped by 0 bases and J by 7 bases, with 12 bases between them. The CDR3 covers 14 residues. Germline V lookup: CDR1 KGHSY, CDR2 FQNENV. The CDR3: CASSQSDGPGGYTF. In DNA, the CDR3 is TGTGCCAGCAGCCAATCGGACGGCCCGGGTGGCTACACCTTC.

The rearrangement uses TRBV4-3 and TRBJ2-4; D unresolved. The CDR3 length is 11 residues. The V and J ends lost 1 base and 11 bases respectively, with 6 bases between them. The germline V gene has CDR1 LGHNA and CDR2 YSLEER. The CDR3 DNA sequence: TGCGCCAGCAGCCAAGGGCTTGTTCAGTACTTC. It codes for CASSQGLVQYF.

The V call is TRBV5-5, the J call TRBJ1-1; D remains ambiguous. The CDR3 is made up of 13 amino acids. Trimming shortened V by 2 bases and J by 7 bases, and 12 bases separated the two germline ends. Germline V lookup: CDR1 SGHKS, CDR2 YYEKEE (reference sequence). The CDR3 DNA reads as TGTGCCAGCAGCTTTGAGTGGGCGAATGAAGCTTTCTTT. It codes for CASSFEWANEAFF.

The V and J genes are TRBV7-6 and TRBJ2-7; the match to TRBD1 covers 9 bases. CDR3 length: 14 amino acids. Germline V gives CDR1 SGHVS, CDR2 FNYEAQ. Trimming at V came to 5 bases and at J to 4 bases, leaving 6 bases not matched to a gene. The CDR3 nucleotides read TGTGCCAGCAGCAGTGAGACAGGGGGTTACGAGCAGTACTTC. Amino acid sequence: CASSSETGGYEQYF.

As DNA, the CDR3 is TGTGCCAGCAGCGTGGGGGCGGGGGTGCTCAATGAAAAACTGTTTTTT. Its translation: CASSVGAGVLNEKLFF. The rearrangement uses TRBV9 and TRBJ1-4; D may be TRBD1 (6 bases). V was trimmed by 2 bases and J by 5 bases, leaving 16 bases between them. Germline CDR1 is SGDLS and CDR2 is YYNGEE. CDR3 size: 16 residues.

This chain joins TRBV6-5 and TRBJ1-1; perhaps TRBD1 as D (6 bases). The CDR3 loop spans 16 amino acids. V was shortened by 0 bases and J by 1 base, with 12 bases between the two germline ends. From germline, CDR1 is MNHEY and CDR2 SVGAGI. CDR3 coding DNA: TGTGCCAGCAGTTACTCTATCCCGACAGGGAACACTGAAGCTTTCTTT. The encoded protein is CASSYSIPTGNTEAFF.

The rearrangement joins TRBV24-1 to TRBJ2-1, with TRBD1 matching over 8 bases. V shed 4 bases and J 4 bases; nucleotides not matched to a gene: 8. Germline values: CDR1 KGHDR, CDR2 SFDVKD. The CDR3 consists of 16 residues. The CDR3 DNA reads TGTGCCACCAGTGACCCCGGACAGGGAGGTTACAATGAGCAGTTCTTC. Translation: CATSDPGQGGYNEQFF.

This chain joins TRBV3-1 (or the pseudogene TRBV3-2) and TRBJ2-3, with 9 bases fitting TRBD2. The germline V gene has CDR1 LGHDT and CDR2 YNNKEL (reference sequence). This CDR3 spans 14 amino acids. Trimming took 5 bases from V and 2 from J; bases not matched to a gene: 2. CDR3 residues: CASSWGLATDTQYF. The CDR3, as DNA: TGTGCCAGCAGCTGGGGACTAGCCACAGATACGCAGTATTTT.